These 14 T cell receptor beta chains were all obtained from the same sample, sequenced in a study of blood T cell repertoires in COVID-19. The assay was immunoSEQ multiplex PCR, and TCRdb's table has in-frame clones only and misses some. The sample consists of 300,000 to 400,000 clones, approximately 85% of them appearing once. The source material was peripheral blood. These receptor sequences come from a human donor in a cohort sampled during active COVID-19.

The DNA for the CDR3 is TGCAGCGTGCACACAGGGGACGGAGGCTACACCTTC. It encodes CSVHTGDGGYTF. The rearrangement links TRBV29-1 to TRBJ1-2, with 7 bases aligning to TRBD1. The CDR3 consists of 12 residues. Germline CDR1 and CDR2: SQVTM and ANQGSEA. V was clipped by 6 bases and J by 8 bases; unmatched bases: 9.

The DNA of the CDR3 is TGTGCCAGCAGCCCTGGAGGGGGCGCCTATGGCTACACCTTC. Protein sequence: CASSPGGGAYGYTF. This sequence joins TRBV3-1 (or the pseudogene TRBV3-2) and TRBJ1-2; 7 nucleotides agree with TRBD1. The trim removed 4 bases at V and 4 bases at J, leaving 6 bases unmatched. Germline assignment: CDR1 LGHDT and CDR2 YNNKEL (reference sequence). The CDR3 totals 14 residues.

The chain joins TRBV5-1 to TRBJ1-1; D remains ambiguous. Germline loops: CDR1 SGHRS, CDR2 YFSETQ. The V gene lost 1 base and the J gene lost 6 bases, with 10 bases spanning the gap. This CDR3 is 13 amino acids long. The CDR3 protein is CASSLSIGSEAFF. The DNA for the CDR3 is TGCGCCAGCAGCTTGTCTATTGGTTCTGAAGCTTTCTTT.

This chain links TRBV10-2 with TRBJ2-2; tentatively, D is TRBD2 (5 bases). V was cut by 6 bases and J by 6 bases, with 11 bases left in between. In germline, CDR1 is WSHSY, CDR2 SAAADI. CDR3 length: 13 residues. As DNA, the CDR3 is TGCGCCAGCAGCCCCCCCGGGGCCGGGGAGCTGTTTTTT. This sequence encodes CASSPPGAGELFF.

This clone was picked up one time. The V gene is TRBV9, the J gene TRBJ1-2; the D is unclear. The CDR3 is made up of 15 amino acids. Trimming shortened V by 0 bases and J by 2 bases, and 11 bases separated the two germline ends. In germline, CDR1 is SGDLS, CDR2 YYNGEE. The CDR3 nucleotides read TGTGCCAGCAGCGTAGATGCAGGCTCGAACTATGGCTACACCTTC. Translating gives CASSVDAGSNYGYTF.

The chain is built from TRBV29-1 and TRBJ1-1; no clear D. The germline gives CDR1 SQVTM, CDR2 ANQGSEA. Trimming stripped 8 bases from V and 1 base from J, with 8 bases between. The CDR3 spans 11 residues. CDR3 sequence (DNA): TGCAGCTTCAGAAAGAACACTGAAGCTTTCTTT. It yields the protein CSFRKNTEAFF.

The rearrangement links TRBV9 to TRBJ1-2, with 7 bases lining up with TRBD1. Germline CDR1 SGDLS, CDR2 YYNGEE. V lost 0 bases to trimming and J lost 4 bases; unmatched junction nucleotides: 3. This CDR3 has 14 amino acids. The CDR3 DNA reads as TGTGCCAGCAGCGTAGATAACAGGGGCTATGGCTACACCTTC. It codes for CASSVDNRGYGYTF.

V is TRBV5-1 and J is TRBJ1-1; a weak D match, TRBD1 (6 bases). The CDR3 extends over 14 amino acids. Germline V gene lookup returns CDR1 SGHRS and CDR2 YFSETQ. Trimming removed 3 bases at V and 5 bases at J, with 14 bases between. The CDR3 sequence: CASSSSGVGTEAFF. CDR3 DNA sequence: TGCGCCAGCAGCTCGTCAGGGGTTGGGACTGAAGCTTTCTTT.

The V and J genes are TRBV5-1 and TRBJ2-7; 9 nucleotides line up with TRBD2. V shed 4 bases and J 2 bases; nucleotides not matched to a gene: 13. The CDR3 has 17 residues. Germline V CDR1 and CDR2: SGHRS, YFSETQ. The CDR3 coding sequence is TGCGCCAGCAGCCACCACAGCGGGGGGACCTCCCCCTACGAGCAGTACTTC. Translated: CASSHHSGGTSPYEQYF.

The V call is TRBV2, the J call TRBJ2-7; a weak D match, TRBD1 (5 bases). Trimming took off 1 base at V and 2 bases at J, with 15 bases between the two ends. CDR1 is SNHLY, CDR2 FYNNEI, per germline. The CDR3 is 16 residues long. The CDR3 reads CASSEERTLVPYEQYF. CDR3 DNA sequence: TGTGCCAGCAGTGAAGAAAGGACACTTGTTCCCTACGAGCAGTACTTC.

The chain combines TRBV6-4 with TRBJ2-3; D ambiguous. Trimming left V 5 bases short and J 1 base short, with 10 bases between. Germline V gene lookup returns CDR1 MRHNA and CDR2 SNTAGT. There are 14 residues in the CDR3. CDR3 bases: TGTGCCAGCAGTTTCTCGCCGGGCACAGATACGCAGTATTTT. Amino acids: CASSFSPGTDTQYF.

V and J are TRBV4-2 and TRBJ2-3, with a weak D call TRBD1 (7 bases). Germline values: CDR1 LGHNA, CDR2 YNFKEQ. Trimming left V 1 base short and J 3 bases short, with 17 bases between. The CDR3 covers 17 residues. The CDR3 DNA reads as TGTGCCAGCAGCCAAGTGGAATTCAGGGGGGAAACAGATACGCAGTATTTT. This translates into CASSQVEFRGETDTQYF.

The chain recombines TRBV7-6 with TRBJ2-7, with D possibly being TRBD1 (5 bases). The CDR3 totals 15 residues. V was cut by 4 bases and J by 0 bases, with 13 bases left in between. Germline V gene sequence: CDR1 SGHVS, CDR2 FNYEAQ. CDR3: CASSSKGVGSYEQYF. DNA for the CDR3: TGTGCCAGCAGCTCTAAAGGGGTCGGCTCCTACGAGCAGTACTTC.

J is TRBJ2-3 and V is TRBV27; D is possibly TRBD2 (5 bases). The CDR3 consists of 13 residues. Trimming took off 6 bases at V and 2 bases at J, with 9 bases between the two ends. Germline V gene data show CDR1 as MNHEY and CDR2 as SMNVEV (reference sequence). CDR3 residues: CASSLAITDTQYF. DNA of the CDR3: TGTGCCAGCAGCTTAGCGATCACAGATACGCAGTATTTT.